Each of the 29 T cell receptor beta chains below was sequenced from the same sample in a study of T cells in Graves' hyperthyroidism and ophthalmopathy. The CDR3 regions of TCR beta were amplified from RNA transcripts. TCR CDR3 underwent first-round RT-PCR with the HTBI primer set. Via MiXCR, TCRdb re-called the multiplex PCR reads, giving one row per CDR3 protein. The sample lists roughly 35,000 distinct CDR3 sequences, 52% occurring once. Sequenced sample: blood. Source of these receptors: a woman between 40 and 55 years old with Graves' ophthalmopathy.

This clonotype was counted at least ten times. The chain links TRBV20-1 to TRBJ2-5, with 9 bases fitting TRBD2. This CDR3 comprises 15 residues. With 6 bases clipped from V and 5 bases from J, the junction kept 13 bases outside the gene matches. Germline V gene sequence: CDR1 DFQATT, CDR2 SNEGSKA (reference sequence). DNA for the CDR3: TGCAGTGCCGAGGGGTCCGGACTAGCGTATGAGACCCAGTACTTC. As protein: CSAEGSGLAYETQYF.

CDR3: CASSPGDGGGADTQYF. Here the CDR3 DNA reads TGTGCCAGCTCACCAGGAGACGGGGGGGGCGCAGATACGCAGTATTTT. The gene calls are TRBV25-1 and TRBJ2-3, with TRBD2 matching over 8 bases. This CDR3 comprises 16 residues. The germline V gene has CDR1 MGHDK and CDR2 SYGVNS. V lost 8 bases to trimming and J lost 4 bases; unmatched junction nucleotides: 14. Based on the CDR3 plus reference TRBV25-1 and TRBJ2-3, the full variable domain is EADIYQTPRYLVIGTGKKITLECSQTMGHDKMYWYQQDPGMELHLIHYSYGVNSTEKGDLSSESTVSRIRTEHFPLTLESARPSHTSQYLCASSPGDGGGADTQYFGPGTRLTVL.

This clonotype was counted at least ten times. The rearrangement links TRBV5-1 to TRBJ2-1; 7 nucleotides align to TRBD1. V shed 5 bases and J 5 bases; nucleotides not matched to a gene: 10. The CDR3 extends over 15 amino acids. Germline V gives CDR1 SGHRS, CDR2 YFSETQ. CDR3 region: CASRSGTANHNEQFF. CDR3 DNA: TGCGCCAGCAGATCGGGGACAGCAAACCACAATGAGCAGTTCTTC.

The chain employs TRBV7-6 and TRBJ2-2; TRBD1 is a possible D gene (5 bases). V gave up 3 bases and J gave up 4 bases, with 12 bases separating them. Germline V gene data show CDR1 as SGHVS and CDR2 as FNYEAQ. CDR3 length equals 15 residues. CDR3 nucleotide sequence: TGTGCCAGCAGCTTGCAGCAGGGCGGCACCGGGGAGCTGTTTTTT. Translating it yields CASSLQQGGTGELFF.

The V call is TRBV5-1, the J call TRBJ2-2, with 7 bases identical to TRBD1. The germline CDR1 and CDR2 sequences are SGHRS and YFSETQ. V dropped 6 bases and J dropped 2; count of bases not matched to a gene: 1. The CDR3 covers 13 residues. The CDR3 bases are TGCGCCAGCACAGGGGGAAACACCGGGGAGCTGTTTTTT. This gives the protein CASTGGNTGELFF.

The gene calls are TRBV12-3 or TRBV12-4 and TRBJ1-2; the D gene is possibly TRBD1 (6 bases). This CDR3 is 13 amino acids long. Trimming removed 4 bases at V and 6 bases at J, with 12 bases between. CDR3 sequence (DNA): TGTGCCAGCAGTTCCGGGACATCCCATGGCTACACCTTC. This encodes CASSSGTSHGYTF.

Remarks on this clonotype: This CDR3 is missing its conserved last phenylalanine or tryptophan, likely due to a read error. The chain joins TRBV10-1 to TRBJ2-1; tentative D call: TRBD2 (6 bases). The germline CDR1 and CDR2 sequences are WNHNN and SYGVQD (reference sequence). CDR3 size: 13 residues. CDR3 loop: CASCELRGNGQFS. The CDR3 bases are TGCGCCAGCTGTGAGTTGCGGGGCAATGGGCAGTTCTCC.

This clonotype came up many times. The genes are TRBV6-2 or TRBV6-3 and TRBJ2-7, with a possible D match to TRBD1 (6 bases). V gave up 5 bases and J gave up 3 bases, with 11 bases separating them. The CDR3 consists of 13 residues. Germline lookup yields CDR1 MNHEY and CDR2 SVGEGT. This CDR3 is CASSLGHYYEQYF. CDR3 sequence (DNA): TGTGCCAGCAGTCTGGGACATTACTACGAGCAGTACTTC.

The rearrangement joins TRBV7-9 to TRBJ2-7; the D gene is possibly TRBD2 (5 bases). With 5 bases removed from V and 3 bases from J, the gap between germline ends came to 17 bases. CDR3 length: 15 residues. Per the germline V gene, CDR1 is SEHNR and CDR2 is FQNEAQ (reference sequence). The CDR3 DNA reads TGTGCCAGCAGCCATACGGGAATCAGCGGCTACGAGCAGTACTTC. It specifies CASSHTGISGYEQYF.

As concerns this clonotype: An end of the junction differs from the germline gene, which may be a read error. This chain connects TRBV7-3 to TRBJ2-3, with D perhaps being TRBD1 or TRBD2 (5 bases each). The germline V gene has CDR1 SGHTA and CDR2 FQGTGA. The CDR3 loop spans 16 amino acids. The CDR3 nucleotides read TGTGCCGGCAGCTTAGATCTTGGACAAGCGGAAGATACGCAGTATTTT. It is translated as CAGSLDLGQAEDTQYF. The entire variable domain, with the rest obtained from reference TRBV7-3 and TRBJ2-3, is as follows: GAGVSQTPSNKVTEKGKYVELRCDPISGHTALYWYRQSLGQGPEFLIYFQGTGAADDSGLPNDRFFAVRPEGSVSTLKIQRTERGDSAVYLCAGSLDLGQAEDTQYFGPGTRLTVL.

The CDR3 reads CASNWQGGYEQYF. The CDR3 DNA follows: TGTGCCAGCAATTGGCAGGGTGGATACGAGCAGTACTTC. The chain combines TRBV7-9 with TRBJ2-7, with D perhaps TRBD1 (5 bases). In germline, CDR1 is SEHNR, CDR2 FQNEAQ (reference sequence). The V end lost 7 bases, the J end lost 4 bases, and 14 bases lay between the germline ends. CDR3 size: 13 residues.

This clonotype has just one count. The gene calls are TRBV9 and TRBJ1-1, with a possible D match to TRBD1 (5 bases). The V and J ends lost 0 bases and 7 bases respectively, with 13 bases between them. The CDR3 length is 14 residues. Germline CDR1 reads SGDLS; CDR2 reads YYNGEE. CDR3 residues: CASSVAGGGNEAFF. DNA for the CDR3: TGTGCCAGCAGCGTAGCCGGGGGAGGTAATGAAGCTTTCTTT.

This sequence joins TRBV7-2 and TRBJ1-2; tentative D call: TRBD1 (5 bases). The ends were cut back, 8 bases at V and 6 bases at J, with 19 bases in the middle. CDR1 and CDR2 from the germline V gene are SGHTA and FQGNSA. The CDR3 has 14 residues. CDR3 nucleotide sequence: TGTGCCAGCCCCTCCGCGTGGACAAACGATGGCTACACCTTC. The encoded protein is CASPSAWTNDGYTF.

The chain joins TRBV7-2 to TRBJ2-1; D is ambiguous. This CDR3 has 13 amino acids. V dropped 3 bases and J dropped 7 bases, with 10 bases sitting between them. CDR1 is SGHTA, CDR2 FQGNSA, per germline. This chain's CDR3 is CASSFPTLNEQFF. The CDR3 region has the DNA TGTGCCAGCAGCTTTCCCACACTGAATGAGCAGTTCTTC.

The chain carries TRBV2 and TRBJ2-7; 9 nucleotides line up with TRBD1. Germline values: CDR1 SNHLY, CDR2 FYNNEI. The CDR3 has 13 residues. With 8 bases clipped from V and 0 bases from J, the junction kept 2 bases outside the gene matches. As DNA, the CDR3 is TGTGCCAGCGGGGGACAGGGCTCCTACGAGCAGTACTTC. Translated: CASGGQGSYEQYF.

This chain connects TRBV20-1 to TRBJ1-2; D is possibly TRBD1 (5 bases). This CDR3 has 12 residues. V shed 3 bases and J shed 8 bases, with 13 bases lying between them. Per germline, CDR1 DFQATT and CDR2 SNEGSKA (reference sequence). The CDR3: CSARGTDRGYTF. In nucleotides, the CDR3 is TGCAGTGCTAGGGGGACGGACCGAGGCTACACCTTC.

This clonotype has at least ten counts. The chain couples TRBV5-1 to TRBJ1-5; TRBD1 matches at 7 bases. This CDR3 contains 14 residues. The V gene end was trimmed by 5 bases and the J gene end by 4 bases; junction bases not matched to a gene: 6. Looked up from germline, CDR1 is SGHRS and CDR2 is YFSETQ. The CDR3 reads CASSSGTENQPQHF. The CDR3 DNA follows: TGCGCCAGCAGTTCCGGGACAGAGAATCAGCCCCAGCATTTT.

This clonotype was observed a single time. The chain uses TRBV9 and TRBJ2-5; D gene uncertain. The CDR3 covers 11 residues. Looked up from germline, CDR1 is SGDLS and CDR2 is YYNGEE. Trimming pared 3 bases from V and 5 bases from J, leaving 5 bases between. CDR3 protein: CASSEWETQYF. The CDR3 bases are TGTGCCAGCAGCGAGTGGGAGACCCAGTACTTC.

The genes are TRBV5-1 and TRBJ2-1; 12 positions match TRBD2. V dropped 0 bases and J dropped 10; count of bases not matched to a gene: 5. This CDR3 region has 15 residues. The germline V gene encodes CDR1 SGHRS and CDR2 YFSETQ. This CDR3 reads CASSLVLAGGREQFF. As DNA, the CDR3 is TGCGCCAGCAGCTTGGTACTAGCGGGAGGTCGGGAGCAGTTCTTC. Filled out from reference TRBV5-1 and TRBJ2-1, the complete variable domain reads KAGVTQTPRYLIKTRGQQVTLSCSPISGHRSVSWYQQTPGQGLQFLFEYFSETQRNKGNFPGRFSGRQFSNSRSEMNVSTLELGDSALYLCASSLVLAGGREQFFGPGTRLTVL.

V usage is TRBV4-1 and J usage is TRBJ1-2; D gene unclear. The CDR3 spans 15 residues. V was clipped by 7 bases and J by 8 bases, with 23 bases between them. In germline, CDR1 is MGHRA, CDR2 YSYEKL. The CDR3 DNA is TGCGCCAGCACCCGAGTCCCAGGCCCACTTGGGGGCTACACCTTC. It yields the protein CASTRVPGPLGGYTF.

V usage is TRBV29-1 and J usage is TRBJ2-1, with 8 positions matching TRBD2. Germline lookup yields CDR1 SQVTM and CDR2 ANQGSEA. The V segment lost 3 bases and the J segment 2 bases; nucleotides outside the gene matches: 3. This CDR3 is 14 amino acids long. The CDR3 nucleotides read TGCAGCGTTGAGGGTAGCGGGACCTACAATGAGCAGTTCTTC. Its protein product is CSVEGSGTYNEQFF.

This clonotype was observed many times. This sequence joins TRBV19 and TRBJ2-3, with D perhaps TRBD2 (6 bases). The V gene lost 3 bases and the J gene lost 0 bases, with 16 bases spanning the gap. Germline CDR1 and CDR2: LNHDA and SQIVND (reference sequence). The length of the CDR3 is 17 residues. The CDR3: CASSIPASGPSTDTQYF. The CDR3 DNA follows: TGTGCCAGTAGTATCCCGGCCAGCGGGCCTAGCACAGATACGCAGTATTTT.

This clonotype has just a few counts. J is TRBJ2-1 and V is TRBV3-2; whether TRBD1, the table's D call, matches the DNA was not checked. TRBV3-2 is deemed a pseudogene. The CDR3 has 17 amino acids. This CDR3 reads CASSQARTGIRGDEQFF. Here the CDR3 DNA reads TGTGCCAGCAGCCAAGCCCGGACAGGGATACGCGGGGATGAGCAGTTCTTC.

Comments on this clonotype: This likely comes from a read error, as the CDR3 has no conserved phenylalanine or tryptophan at its end. No DNA is shown, since the ends of the CDR3 on it are uncertain; the CDR3 is the one TCRdb lists. This chain joins TRBV25-1 and TRBJ2-2. 9 amino acids form the CDR3, both terminal residues included. From germline, CDR1 is MGHDK and CDR2 SYGVNS. CDR3 residues: CASSEFIQA.

The chain has TRBV7-6 and TRBJ1-2; the D gene is possibly TRBD1 (5 bases). Per the germline V gene, CDR1 is SGHVS and CDR2 is FNYEAQ. The CDR3 totals 15 residues. Trimming took 1 base from V and 0 from J, leaving 9 bases between them. CDR3 sequence: CASSLGEGPNYGYTF. Here the CDR3 DNA reads TGTGCCAGCAGCTTAGGGGAGGGACCTAACTATGGCTACACCTTC. Variable domain in full (rest from reference TRBV7-6 and TRBJ1-2): GAGVSQSPRYKVTKRGQDVALRCDPISGHVSLYWYRQALGQGPEFLTYFNYEAQQDKSGLPNDRFSAERPEGSISTLTIQRTEQRDSAMYRCASSLGEGPNYGYTFGSGTRLTVV.

By sample fraction, this clonotype is medium-sized (0.01 to 0.1%). The V call is TRBV10-3, the J call TRBJ2-1, with D perhaps TRBD1 (5 bases). CDR3 length: 14 residues. Germline loops: CDR1 ENHRY, CDR2 SYGVKD. Deletions cut 6 bases from V and 0 bases from J, with 9 bases between. The chain's CDR3 is CAIRQGHSYNEQFF. As DNA, the CDR3 is TGTGCCATCAGGCAGGGCCACTCCTACAATGAGCAGTTCTTC.

This clonotype was recorded once. The V call is TRBV20-1, the J call TRBJ2-6; 8 bases line up with TRBD1. The CDR3 covers 17 residues. Per the germline V gene, CDR1 is DFQATT and CDR2 is SNEGSKA (reference sequence). V lost 3 bases, J lost 0 bases, and 7 bases stayed unmatched. CDR3 residues: CSASRDRTYSGANVLTF. The DNA for the CDR3 is TGCAGTGCTAGCCGGGACAGGACCTACTCTGGGGCCAACGTCCTGACTTTC.

V gene TRBV29-1 combines with J gene TRBJ2-1; 12 bases map to TRBD2. The CDR3 is 14 amino acids. CDR1 SQVTM and CDR2 ANQGSEA come from the germline V gene. The trim removed 5 bases at V and 2 bases at J, leaving 1 base unmatched. Here the CDR3 reads CSVSSGRAYNEQFF. The CDR3 nucleotides read TGCAGCGTTTCTAGCGGGAGGGCCTACAATGAGCAGTTCTTC.

This clonotype was found many times. The V call is TRBV2, the J call TRBJ2-2; 15 positions match TRBD2. Looked up from germline, CDR1 is SNHLY and CDR2 is FYNNEI. This CDR3 spans 17 amino acids. V lost 8 bases and J lost 5; bases outside the gene matches: 9. The CDR3 DNA reads TGTGCCAGCGGCCGAGGACTAGCGGGAGGGTCGACCGGGGAGCTGTTTTTT. It is translated as CASGRGLAGGSTGELFF.